One and the same sample provided the 13 T cell receptor beta chains below, sequenced in a study of blood T cell repertoires in COVID-19. TCRdb's table, derived via immunoSEQ multiplex PCR, lists solely in-frame clones and lacks some. The table has about 400,000 clones, approximately 85% seen once; the top ten hold approximately 2.1%. Sequencing was performed on PBMCs or T cells enriched from blood (not recorded which). Receptor source: a woman aged 40 to 49 with acute COVID-19.

This clone was observed once. J is TRBJ2-1 and V is TRBV7-8; TRBD1 matches at 10 bases. This CDR3 is built from 15 residues. Looked up from germline, CDR1 is SGHVS and CDR2 is FQNEAQ. Trimming took 2 bases from V and 7 from J; bases not matched to a gene: 5. The CDR3 DNA sequence: TGTGCCAGCAGCTTACAGACAGGGGGCGGGAATGAGCAGTTCTTC. It translates to CASSLQTGGGNEQFF.

The chain has TRBV5-6 and TRBJ1-2; 10 nucleotides agree with TRBD1. In germline, CDR1 is SGHDT, CDR2 YYEEEE. V gave up 4 bases and J gave up 8 bases; unmatched junction bases: 17. The CDR3 consists of 17 residues. For the CDR3, the DNA is TGTGCCAGCAGCACACTAAAGACAGGGGGCGGACTGGAAGGCTACACCTTC. Translating it yields CASSTLKTGGGLEGYTF. Complete variable domain (other parts from reference TRBV5-6 and TRBJ1-2): DAGVTQSPTHLIKTRGQQVTLRCSPKSGHDTVSWYQQALGQGPQFIFQYYEEEERQRGNFPDRFSGHQFPNYSSELNVNALLLGDSALYLCASSTLKTGGGLEGYTFGSGTRLTVV.

The chain joins TRBV5-6 to TRBJ1-2; maybe TRBD1 (6 bases). V was trimmed by 4 bases and J by 4 bases, leaving 14 bases between them. Germline V CDR1 and CDR2: SGHDT, YYEEEE. The CDR3 totals 14 residues. CDR3 residues: CASSLGQLLYGYTF. DNA of the CDR3: TGTGCCAGCAGCCTTGGACAGTTACTCTATGGCTACACCTTC.

The chain is built from TRBV5-1 and TRBJ1-2; TRBD1 agrees at 7 bases. Trimming at V came to 4 bases and at J to 8 bases, leaving 11 bases not matched to a gene. This CDR3 has 14 residues. The germline V gene encodes CDR1 SGHRS and CDR2 YFSETQ. CDR3 bases: TGCGCCAGCAGCCCGACCCCGGGACAGAGAGGCTACACCTTC. This sequence encodes CASSPTPGQRGYTF.

This chain joins TRBV9 and TRBJ1-1; 7 bases fit TRBD1. The CDR3 runs to 13 residues. Germline V CDR1 and CDR2: SGDLS, YYNGEE. J lost 3 bases, V lost 4 bases, and 3 bases had no gene match. The CDR3 DNA reads as TGTGCCAGCAGCCCCGACAGGGACACTGAAGCTTTCTTT. This codes for CASSPDRDTEAFF. The whole variable domain, filled in from reference TRBV9 and TRBJ1-1, reads DSGVTQTPKHLITATGQRVTLRCSPRSGDLSVYWYQQSLDQGLQFLIQYYNGEERAKGNILERFSAQQFPDLHSELNLSSLELGDSALYFCASSPDRDTEAFFGQGTRLTVV.

V and J are TRBV9 and TRBJ2-2; 15 bases fit TRBD2. The CDR3 is made up of 17 amino acids. The J segment lost 7 bases and the V segment lost 7 bases, leaving 11 bases of the junction unmatched. Germline loops: CDR1 SGDLS, CDR2 YYNGEE. CDR3 sequence (DNA): TGTGCCAGCGCCCGAGGACTAGCGGGGGGGCCTGACGGGGAGCTGTTTTTT. Protein product: CASARGLAGGPDGELFF. The full variable domain, completed using reference TRBV9 and TRBJ2-2, is DSGVTQTPKHLITATGQRVTLRCSPRSGDLSVYWYQQSLDQGLQFLIQYYNGEERAKGNILERFSAQQFPDLHSELNLSSLELGDSALYFCASARGLAGGPDGELFFGEGSRLTVL.

The chain has TRBV12-3 or TRBV12-4 and TRBJ1-2; 10 nucleotides line up with TRBD1. J was trimmed by 9 bases and V by 5 bases; bases with no gene match: 6. The CDR3 is 13 residues long. The CDR3 sequence: CASSPGQGVSYTF. In DNA form, the CDR3 reads TGTGCCAGCAGTCCCGGACAGGGGGTTAGCTACACCTTC.

The table lists this clone with a few counts. This chain joins TRBV4-2 and TRBJ1-3, with D perhaps matching TRBD1 (6 bases). This CDR3 has 16 residues. Germline assignment: CDR1 LGHNA and CDR2 YNFKEQ. The V gene lost 2 bases and the J gene lost 0 bases, with 11 bases spanning the gap. The CDR3 loop is CASSQNTGRSGNTIYF. Written as DNA, the CDR3 is TGTGCCAGCAGCCAAAATACAGGGCGCTCTGGAAACACCATATATTTT.

This chain joins TRBV5-4 and TRBJ1-1; 8 bases fit TRBD1. This CDR3 region has 17 residues. CDR1 and CDR2 from the germline V gene are SGHNT and YYREEE (reference sequence). V was pared by 4 bases and J by 4 bases, with 15 bases of the junction left unmatched. CDR3 nucleotides: TGTGCCAGCAGCCCCCGGACAGGGCCGACCGGTGGCACTGAAGCTTTCTTT. Its protein product is CASSPRTGPTGGTEAFF.

This clone has just one count. The gene calls are TRBV2 and TRBJ1-1, with 8 bases fitting TRBD1. This CDR3 is 16 amino acids long. Germline V CDR1 and CDR2: SNHLY, FYNNEI. The V and J ends lost 5 bases and 5 bases, in that order; junction bases with no gene match: 13. The CDR3 coding sequence is TGTGCCAGCAGTCCTCCACCGGGACAGGTATTAACTGAAGCTTTCTTT. It encodes CASSPPPGQVLTEAFF.

This chain uses TRBV24-1 with TRBJ2-5, with 7 bases fitting TRBD1. The ends lost 3 bases at V and 5 bases at J; junction bases unmatched: 11. Germline CDR1 and CDR2: KGHDR and SFDVKD. CDR3 length equals 16 residues. CDR3 sequence: CATSDPNRGTGETQYF. The CDR3 DNA sequence: TGTGCCACCAGTGATCCTAACAGGGGAACTGGGGAGACCCAGTACTTC.

The chain couples TRBV18 to TRBJ1-1; D not resolved. Germline CDR1 and CDR2: KGHSH and LQKENI. The V and J ends lost 3 bases and 8 bases respectively, with 13 bases between them. The CDR3 is 13 amino acids. This CDR3 reads CASSPMRESEAFF. The CDR3 nucleotides are TGTGCCAGCTCACCCATGCGGGAGTCGGAAGCTTTCTTT.

The rearrangement joins TRBV6-5 to TRBJ1-1; a weak D match, TRBD1 (5 bases). V was clipped by 11 bases and J by 4 bases, with 17 bases between them. The CDR3 totals 13 residues. Germline V gene lookup returns CDR1 MNHEY and CDR2 SVGAGI. CDR3 in DNA: TGTGCCTCCTTAGGATGGGGCGGCACTGAAGCTTTCTTT. It is translated as CASLGWGGTEAFF.